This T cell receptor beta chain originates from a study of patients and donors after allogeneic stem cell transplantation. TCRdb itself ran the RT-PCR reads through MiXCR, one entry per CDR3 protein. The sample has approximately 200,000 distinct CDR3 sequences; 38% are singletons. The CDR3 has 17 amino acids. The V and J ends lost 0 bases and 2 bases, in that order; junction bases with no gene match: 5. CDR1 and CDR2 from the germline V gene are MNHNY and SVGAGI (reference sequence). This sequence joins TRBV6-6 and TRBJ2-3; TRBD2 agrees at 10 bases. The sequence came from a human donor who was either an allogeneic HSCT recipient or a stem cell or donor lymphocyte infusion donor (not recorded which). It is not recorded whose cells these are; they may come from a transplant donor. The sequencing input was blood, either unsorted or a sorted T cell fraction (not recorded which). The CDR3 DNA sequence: TGTGCCAGCAGTTACTCGCGACTAGCGGGCATCACAGATACGCAGTATTTT. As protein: CASSYSRLAGITDTQYF.